This T cell receptor (beta chain) was profiled in a study of T cells in Graves' hyperthyroidism and ophthalmopathy. Whole-study context: It was at initial diagnosis, before any treatment, that peripheral blood was collected.

Findings and caveats of the study: Blood shared most expanded thyroid clonotypes above 0.001.

TCR beta CDR3 regions were amplified from RNA transcripts. First-round RT-PCR with HTBI primers amplified the TCR CDR3 region. In TCRdb, the multiplex PCR reads were re-called with MiXCR into one record per CDR3 protein. Of approximately 330,000 distinct CDR3 sequences listed, about 13% are singletons. The table lists this clonotype with many counts. Its antigen remains unknown. CDR3 length equals 12 residues. The V end was cut by 5 bases, the J end by 5 bases, with 9 bases between. CDR1 is SGHVS and CDR2 is FQNEAQ in the germline V gene. Exclusion of a patient resulted from uncontrolled infection, other autoimmune disease, pregnancy or lactation. The PBMCs were taken from 10 ml of fresh peripheral blood.

This sequence joins TRBV7-8 and TRBJ2-5; the D is unclear. This sequence was found in a woman aged 40 to 50 with Graves' ophthalmopathy. The sequenced sample consisted of blood. The CDR3 sequence is CASSPWLETQYF. As DNA, the CDR3 is TGTGCCAGCAGCCCATGGTTGGAGACCCAGTACTTC.